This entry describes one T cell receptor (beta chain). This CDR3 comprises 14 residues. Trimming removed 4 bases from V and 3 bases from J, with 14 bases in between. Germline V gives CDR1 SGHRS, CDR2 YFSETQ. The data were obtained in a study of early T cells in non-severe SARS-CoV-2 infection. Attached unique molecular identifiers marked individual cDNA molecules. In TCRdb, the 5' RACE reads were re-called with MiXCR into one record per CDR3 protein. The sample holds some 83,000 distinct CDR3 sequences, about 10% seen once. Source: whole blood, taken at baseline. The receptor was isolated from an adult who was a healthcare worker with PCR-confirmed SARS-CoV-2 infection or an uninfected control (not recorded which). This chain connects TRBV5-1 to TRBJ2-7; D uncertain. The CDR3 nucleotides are TGCGCCAGCAGCCCAGCTGACGCGAGCTACGAGCAGTACTTC. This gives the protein CASSPADASYEQYF.